The 28 T cell receptor beta chains in this list originate from one sample, sequenced in a study of T cells in Graves' hyperthyroidism and ophthalmopathy. RNA transcripts were the template for amplifying TCR beta CDR3 regions. During a first-round RT-PCR of the TCR CDR3, the HTBI primer set was used. In TCRdb, the multiplex PCR reads were re-called with MiXCR into one record per CDR3 protein. The data hold 300,000 to 450,000 distinct CDR3 sequences, with less than 20% observed a single time. The sequenced sample was blood. The source of these receptors is a woman between 18 and 29 years old with Graves' hyperthyroidism that later progressed to Graves' ophthalmopathy.

Remarks on this clonotype: A single base separates this from a much larger clone, so it may be a read error. The chain recombines TRBV6-1 with TRBJ2-1; D might be TRBD1 (5 bases). Germline loops: CDR1 MNHNS, CDR2 SASEGT. This CDR3 region has 16 residues. Trimming shortened V by 7 bases and J by 7 bases, and 23 bases separated the two germline ends. The CDR3 loop is CASTNLPGYLVNEQFF. In DNA, the CDR3 is TGTGCCAGCACGAACCTTCCAGGGTATCTAGTAAATGAGCAGTTCTTC.

This clonotype has at least ten counts. The J gene is TRBJ2-7, the V gene TRBV7-2; tentatively, D is TRBD1 (5 bases). The CDR3 extends over 17 amino acids. The V gene's germline CDR1 is SGHTA and CDR2 FQGNSA. Trimming took off 1 base at V and 0 bases at J, with 16 bases between the two ends. CDR3 sequence (DNA): TGTGCCAGCAGCTTAGTGCCCCTGACAGCCGCCTCCTACGAGCAGTACTTC. This sequence encodes CASSLVPLTAASYEQYF.

The rearrangement uses TRBV20-1 and TRBJ2-5; D gene ambiguous. The CDR3 is made up of 15 amino acids. V lost 3 bases, J lost 2 bases, and 16 bases lay in between. Germline CDR1 DFQATT, CDR2 SNEGSKA (reference sequence). CDR3 in amino acids: CSASPISGQQETQYF. CDR3 coding DNA: TGCAGTGCTAGTCCCATCAGTGGCCAACAAGAGACCCAGTACTTC.

This clonotype was counted a few times. V and J are TRBV20-1 and TRBJ2-3; D tentatively reads TRBD1 or TRBD2 (5 bases each). This CDR3 has 15 amino acids. Per germline, CDR1 DFQATT and CDR2 SNEGSKA (reference sequence). V gave up 5 bases and J gave up 8 bases, with 23 bases separating them. The CDR3 DNA reads as TGCAGTGCTCCGGGGCCCGCTTCCTCGGAAGGTACGCAGTATTTT. Translated: CSAPGPASSEGTQYF.

This clonotype has at least ten counts. V usage is TRBV20-1 and J usage is TRBJ2-5; D may correspond to TRBD1 or TRBD2 (5 bases each). Trimming left V 1 base short and J 4 bases short, with 10 bases between. The V gene's germline CDR1 is DFQATT and CDR2 SNEGSKA (reference sequence). The CDR3 extends over 13 amino acids. CDR3 amino acids: CSARVAGRETQYF. DNA for the CDR3: TGCAGTGCTAGAGTGGCAGGGAGAGAGACCCAGTACTTC.

This clonotype has just a few counts. The genes are TRBV19 and TRBJ2-7; TRBD1 agrees at 7 bases. Germline V gene lookup returns CDR1 LNHDA and CDR2 SQIVND (reference sequence). V gave up 3 bases and J gave up 4 bases; unmatched junction bases: 6. This CDR3 is 14 amino acids long. CDR3 amino acids: CASSIAGRGYEQYF. DNA of the CDR3: TGTGCCAGTAGTATTGCGGGCAGGGGGTACGAGCAGTACTTC.

The chain joins TRBV5-5 to TRBJ1-1; D call uncertain. CDR3 length: 13 amino acids. The germline V gene encodes CDR1 SGHKS and CDR2 YYEKEE (reference sequence). Trimming removed 0 bases at V and 5 bases at J, with 8 bases between. The CDR3 DNA follows: TGTGCCAGCAGCTTGGAGGGCCAGACTGAAGCTTTCTTT. Translated, it gives CASSLEGQTEAFF.

This clonotype came up many times. V and J are TRBV28 and TRBJ1-2; possible D gene TRBD1, 5 bases. The CDR3 loop spans 15 amino acids. The germline V and J ends were trimmed by 5 bases and 4 bases, with 17 bases remaining between them. CDR1 and CDR2 (germline): MDHEN, SYDVKM. CDR3 sequence (DNA): TGTGCCAGCAGTCCCTGGGTCAGGACATCCTATGGCTACACCTTC. It encodes CASSPWVRTSYGYTF.

The rearrangement links TRBV19 to TRBJ1-2, with D perhaps matching TRBD1 (5 bases). The CDR3 runs 13 residues. Trimming removed 4 bases at V and 4 bases at J, with 10 bases between. Germline V lookup: CDR1 LNHDA, CDR2 SQIVND (reference sequence). In nucleotides, the CDR3 is TGTGCCAGTAGTAGCGGGGGGACCTATGGCTACACCTTC. Protein product: CASSSGGTYGYTF.

This clonotype turned up a few times. V is TRBV14 and J is TRBJ2-4; 7 bases map to TRBD1. The V gene's germline CDR1 is SGHDN and CDR2 FVKESK. J gave up 1 base and V 5 bases, and 11 bases lay outside the gene matches. The CDR3 runs 17 residues. As DNA, the CDR3 is TGTGCCAGCAGCTATTCCCACAGGGGATTTGCCAAAAACATTCAGTACTTC. As protein: CASSYSHRGFAKNIQYF.

This clonotype was detected many times. The chain employs TRBV20-1 and TRBJ1-2; D not certain. CDR3 length equals 13 residues. Per germline, CDR1 DFQATT and CDR2 SNEGSKA (reference sequence). V dropped 5 bases and J dropped 8 bases, with 18 bases sitting between them. This CDR3 is CSAHLSGKGGYTF. The CDR3 DNA sequence: TGCAGTGCTCACCTTAGCGGGAAAGGCGGCTACACCTTC.

This clonotype was seen ten or more times. The chain employs TRBV2 and TRBJ2-3; 8 nucleotides agree with TRBD2. Germline V gene sequence: CDR1 SNHLY, CDR2 FYNNEI. The ends lost 5 bases at V and 0 bases at J; junction bases unmatched: 13. This CDR3 region has 18 residues. The CDR3 region is CASSPAYVAGKSTDTQYF. The CDR3 DNA is TGTGCCAGCAGTCCAGCCTATGTAGCGGGGAAGAGCACAGATACGCAGTATTTT.

This clonotype came up many times. This chain joins TRBV11-3 and TRBJ2-2; D remains unclear. V was shortened by 2 bases and J by 6 bases, with 7 bases between the two germline ends. CDR1 and CDR2 (germline): SGHNT, YENEEA. The CDR3 spans 13 residues. CDR3 sequence (DNA): TGTGCCAGCAGCTTAAGGGCCGCCGGGGAGCTGTTTTTT. Translation: CASSLRAAGELFF.

This clonotype turned up a few times. A read error may produce the germline difference seen at one junction end. The genes are TRBV12-3 or TRBV12-4 and TRBJ2-1; 9 bases line up with TRBD2. The CDR3 runs to 14 residues. The CDR3 is CASRLAGDNDEQFF. The CDR3 bases are TGTGCCAGCAGATTAGCGGGAGACAACGATGAGCAGTTCTTC.

There are many counts of this clonotype. J is TRBJ2-7 and V is TRBV10-3, with a possible D match to TRBD2 (5 bases). The length of the CDR3 is 13 residues. Germline loops: CDR1 ENHRY, CDR2 SYGVKD. Between the trimmed V and J ends, which lost 2 bases and 3 bases, there was a span of 8 bases. The CDR3 sequence is CAISEGDYYEQYF. In DNA, the CDR3 is TGTGCCATCAGTGAGGGAGACTACTACGAGCAGTACTTC.

The genes are TRBV6-2 or TRBV6-3 and TRBJ2-3, with D possibly TRBD2 on 6 matching bases. The CDR3 is made up of 15 amino acids. CDR1 is MNHEY, CDR2 SVGEGT, per germline. V was cut by 2 bases and J by 1 base, with 10 bases left in between. CDR3: CASSYRSSGTDTQYF. CDR3 coding DNA: TGTGCCAGCAGTTACCGGTCTAGCGGCACAGATACGCAGTATTTT.

The chain recombines TRBV7-9 with TRBJ1-2; D remains ambiguous. This CDR3 is 12 amino acids long. With 2 bases removed from V and 6 bases from J, the gap between germline ends came to 7 bases. Germline CDR1 is SEHNR and CDR2 is FQNEAQ (reference sequence). CDR3 bases: TGTGCCAGCAGCTTATCCGCCGATGGCTACACCTTC. Protein product: CASSLSADGYTF. The whole variable domain, remainder taken from reference TRBV7-9 and TRBJ1-2, is DTGVSQNPRHKITKRGQNVTFRCDPISEHNRLYWYRQTLGQGPEFLTYFQNEAQLEKSRLLSDRFSAERPKGSFSTLEIQRTEQGDSAMYLCASSLSADGYTFGSGTRLTVV.

This chain connects TRBV6-5 to TRBJ1-1, with D possibly being TRBD1 (6 bases). The CDR3 is 15 amino acids. The V gene lost 0 bases and the J gene lost 4 bases, with 12 bases spanning the gap. Germline V gene data show CDR1 as MNHEY and CDR2 as SVGAGI. CDR3 sequence: CASSYSGHRSTEAFF. CDR3 nucleotide sequence: TGTGCCAGCAGTTACTCGGGACATAGATCCACTGAAGCTTTCTTT.

This clonotype was recorded at least ten times. The chain carries TRBV28 and TRBJ2-2, with D possibly TRBD2 on 5 matching bases. The CDR3 is 17 residues long. CDR1 is MDHEN, CDR2 SYDVKM, per germline. Trimming removed 6 bases from V and 5 bases from J, with 22 bases in between. The CDR3 DNA reads TGTGCCAGCAGCACCCCGACCCCCACGGAGGCGACCGGGGAGCTGTTTTTT. Protein product: CASSTPTPTEATGELFF.

This clonotype was recorded many times. The chain carries TRBV27 and TRBJ2-7, with TRBD2 as a possible D gene (5 bases). The CDR3 has 17 amino acids. Trimming took 2 bases from V and 0 from J, leaving 17 bases between them. From germline, CDR1 is MNHEY and CDR2 SMNVEV (reference sequence). The CDR3 bases are TGTGCCAGCAGTTTAAGACTCGAGAGCGGCGGCTCCTACGAGCAGTACTTC. This encodes CASSLRLESGGSYEQYF.

This clonotype turned up a few times. This rearrangement joins TRBV28 to TRBJ2-1; 8 bases fit TRBD2. Germline lookup yields CDR1 MDHEN and CDR2 SYDVKM. CDR3 size: 12 residues. J lost 4 bases, V lost 9 bases, and 2 bases had no gene match. The CDR3 DNA sequence: TGTGCCAGTCAGCGGGAGTACAATGAGCAGTTCTTC. Amino acid sequence: CASQREYNEQFF.

This clonotype turned up a few times. A much larger clone differs from this one at a single base, so this may be a read error. This chain links TRBV11-1 with TRBJ2-1; D is unresolved. The CDR3 sequence is 11 residues long. Trimming cost V 7 bases and J 8 bases, with 9 bases left between them. Looked up from germline, CDR1 is SGHAT and CDR2 is FQDESV (reference sequence). The CDR3 is CASNHTHEQFF. The CDR3 DNA sequence: TGTGCCAGCAACCATACGCATGAGCAGTTCTTC.

This clonotype was seen at least ten times. V is TRBV29-1 and J is TRBJ2-7; no clear D. Germline lookup yields CDR1 SQVTM and CDR2 ANQGSEA. Trimming pared 5 bases from V and 5 bases from J, leaving 13 bases between. The length of the CDR3 is 12 residues. This CDR3 reads CSVPSIGDEQYF. CDR3 bases: TGCAGCGTTCCTTCTATCGGTGACGAGCAGTACTTC.

The V call is TRBV2, the J call TRBJ2-7; the match to TRBD2 covers 13 bases. The CDR3 spans 16 residues. J gave up 4 bases and V 6 bases, and 9 bases lay outside the gene matches. Per germline, CDR1 SNHLY and CDR2 FYNNEI. CDR3 coding DNA: TGTGCCAGCAGCGCAGGGACTAGCGGGATGGGTTACGAGCAGTACTTC. Amino acids: CASSAGTSGMGYEQYF. Based on the CDR3 plus reference TRBV2 and TRBJ2-7, the full variable domain is EPEVTQTPSHQVTQMGQEVILRCVPISNHLYFYWYRQILGQKVEFLVSFYNNEISEKSEIFDDQFSVERPDGSNFTLKIRSTKLEDSAMYFCASSAGTSGMGYEQYFGPGTRLTVT.

This rearrangement joins TRBV11-2 to TRBJ2-7; 7 positions agree with TRBD2. The CDR3 consists of 13 residues. Germline V gives CDR1 SGHAT, CDR2 FQNNGV. Trimming at V came to 2 bases and at J to 2 bases, leaving 0 bases not matched to a gene. CDR3 nucleotides: TGTGCCAGCAGCTTACTAGCGGCCTACGAGCAGTACTTC. It specifies CASSLLAAYEQYF.

This clonotype has ten or more counts. CDR3 DNA sequence: TGTGCCATCAGTGAGGGGGGCAGCACTTATGGCTACACCTTC. Translation: CAISEGGSTYGYTF. The chain couples TRBV10-3 to TRBJ1-2; D is perhaps TRBD1 (6 bases). The CDR3 runs to 14 residues. The V end was cut by 2 bases, the J end by 5 bases, with 12 bases between. Per germline, CDR1 ENHRY and CDR2 SYGVKD.

This clonotype was observed at least ten times. V usage is TRBV4-1 and J usage is TRBJ2-7; possible D gene TRBD2, 6 bases. Between the trimmed V and J ends, which lost 4 bases and 7 bases, there was a span of 26 bases. The germline V gene has CDR1 MGHRA and CDR2 YSYEKL. CDR3 length equals 17 residues. The CDR3 loop is CASSRIRTGGPLVEQYF. In DNA form, the CDR3 reads TGCGCCAGCAGCCGGATCCGAACCGGAGGGCCGCTTGTGGAGCAGTACTTC.

This clonotype was seen many times. The J gene is TRBJ2-5, the V gene TRBV5-6, with 8 bases matching TRBD2. Germline V gene lookup returns CDR1 SGHDT and CDR2 YYEEEE. This CDR3 comprises 15 residues. V trimming: 3 bases; J trimming: 0 bases; junction bases outside the gene matches: 4. The CDR3 loop is CASSWKLADQETQYF. In nucleotides, the CDR3 is TGTGCCAGCAGCTGGAAACTAGCGGACCAAGAGACCCAGTACTTC.